The 26 T cell receptor beta chains below were found in one sample sequenced in a study of T cells in tuberculosis. The protocol was immunoSEQ multiplex PCR, while the TCRdb copy is restricted to in-frame clones and leaves out a portion. The sample consists of around 26,000 clones, around nine tenths of them appearing once. The specimen was PBMCs. Every receptor here comes from a donor aged 10 to 29 with latent tuberculosis or without tuberculosis infection. Some clones in this sample may be carry-over from other donors' samples.

V is TRBV30 and J is TRBJ1-6, with D maybe TRBD1 (6 bases). The CDR3 runs to 13 residues. In germline, CDR1 is GTSNPN, CDR2 SVGIG (reference sequence). Between the trimmed V and J ends, which lost 3 bases and 6 bases, there was a span of 9 bases. The CDR3 region has the DNA TGTGCCTGGAGGGACAGCCCTAATTCACCCCTCCACTTT. It specifies CAWRDSPNSPLHF.

The chain employs TRBV27 and TRBJ1-5, with no clear D. Germline CDR1 MNHEY, CDR2 SMNVEV (reference sequence). This CDR3 contains 13 residues. The V end was cut by 3 bases, the J end by 1 base, with 4 bases between. The DNA for the CDR3 is TGTGCCAGCAGTTTGGGCAGCAATCAGCCCCAGCATTTT. It translates to CASSLGSNQPQHF.

V and J are TRBV7-9 and TRBJ1-1; D might be TRBD1 (6 bases). Between the trimmed V and J ends, which lost 2 bases and 5 bases, there was a span of 21 bases. Germline V gene data show CDR1 as SEHNR and CDR2 as FQNEAQ (reference sequence). The CDR3 is 17 amino acids. DNA of the CDR3: TGTGCCAGCAGCTTATCCCTTTCAGGGCGAGGGGGTACTGAAGCTTTCTTT. Its protein is CASSLSLSGRGGTEAFF.

This clone showed up just once. V gene TRBV5-1 combines with J gene TRBJ2-6, with no clear D. Trimming removed 8 bases from V and 0 bases from J, with 30 bases in between. Looked up from germline, CDR1 is SGHRS and CDR2 is YFSETQ. This CDR3 contains 21 residues. The CDR3 region has the DNA TGCGCCAGTACCAAGACGGTTAGCTTCCTTTCTTTTAACTCTGGGGCCAACGTCCTGACTTTC. Its translation is CASTKTVSFLSFNSGANVLTF.

The V call is TRBV7-9, the J call TRBJ2-7; 10 positions match TRBD1. Trimming removed 1 base from V and 3 bases from J; junction bases left unmatched: 3. The CDR3 runs to 15 residues. Per the germline V gene, CDR1 is SEHNR and CDR2 is FQNEAQ (reference sequence). For the CDR3, the DNA is TGTGCCAGCAGCTTAGGGGACAGGGGCAACTACGAGCAGTACTTC. This gives the protein CASSLGDRGNYEQYF.

V usage is TRBV7-2 and J usage is TRBJ2-3; a possible D gene is TRBD1 (5 bases). The ends were cut back, 1 base at V and 6 bases at J, with 11 bases in the middle. Germline CDR1 and CDR2: SGHTA and FQGNSA. CDR3 length: 14 amino acids. CDR3 loop: CASSLDRPGDTQYF. In nucleotides, the CDR3 is TGTGCCAGCAGCTTAGACAGGCCCGGGGATACGCAGTATTTT.

The rearrangement joins TRBV7-2 to TRBJ2-7; 9 positions match TRBD2. The germline V gene encodes CDR1 SGHTA and CDR2 FQGNSA. Trimming cost V 5 bases and J 4 bases; bases outside gene matches: 6. This CDR3 has 14 amino acids. The CDR3 DNA reads TGTGCCAGCAGCGGCACTAGCGGGCTGTACGAGCAGTACTTC. This sequence encodes CASSGTSGLYEQYF.

The J gene is TRBJ2-2, the V gene TRBV29-1, with 7 bases aligning to TRBD1. Germline loops: CDR1 SQVTM, CDR2 ANQGSEA. J was trimmed by 3 bases and V by 5 bases; bases with no gene match: 15. This CDR3 region has 17 residues. CDR3 sequence: CSVQGQTGRVDTGELFF. The DNA for the CDR3 is TGCAGCGTTCAGGGCCAGACAGGGCGGGTAGACACCGGGGAGCTGTTTTTT.

V usage is TRBV2 and J usage is TRBJ2-7; no firm D call. Germline V CDR1 and CDR2: SNHLY, FYNNEI. Trimming removed 8 bases at V and 0 bases at J, with 20 bases between. The CDR3 totals 16 residues. The CDR3 here is CASGHFDINFSYEQYF. The CDR3 DNA is TGTGCCAGCGGTCACTTCGACATAAATTTCTCCTACGAGCAGTACTTC.

The genes are TRBV28 and TRBJ1-4, with a tentative D call TRBD1 (5 bases). Germline V lookup: CDR1 MDHEN, CDR2 SYDVKM. V gave up 3 bases and J gave up 8 bases, with 13 bases separating them. The CDR3 contains 14 residues. For the CDR3, the DNA is TGTGCCAGCAGTTTTAGCCGGGGGGAGGAAAAACTGTTTTTT. Translated: CASSFSRGEEKLFF.

The V call is TRBV6-6, the J call TRBJ2-5; 7 bases line up with TRBD1. This CDR3 comprises 15 residues. J was trimmed by 0 bases and V by 6 bases; bases with no gene match: 7. Germline V CDR1 and CDR2: MNHNY, SVGAGI (reference sequence). In DNA form, the CDR3 reads TGTGCCAGCAGGCCGACAGGGCAACACCAAGAGACCCAGTACTTC. Its protein product is CASRPTGQHQETQYF.

V usage is TRBV9 and J usage is TRBJ2-7; D gene uncertain. V lost 0 bases, J lost 0 bases, and 10 bases lay in between. In germline, CDR1 is SGDLS, CDR2 YYNGEE. The CDR3 spans 15 residues. Here the CDR3 DNA reads TGTGCCAGCAGCGTAGCGGGTGGCCCCTCCTACGAGCAGTACTTC. Translated: CASSVAGGPSYEQYF.

The chain couples TRBV14 to TRBJ1-1, with D possibly being TRBD1 (5 bases). The CDR3 totals 16 residues. In germline, CDR1 is SGHDN, CDR2 FVKESK. Trimming shortened V by 4 bases and J by 0 bases, and 15 bases separated the two germline ends. The CDR3 here is CASSRMTVTMNTEAFF. CDR3 nucleotide sequence: TGTGCCAGCAGCCGGATGACAGTCACAATGAACACTGAAGCTTTCTTT.

Points on this clone: Within the sample, other DNA sequences also encode this same CDR3. The CDR3, as DNA: TGTGCCAGCACTACAGGGGGCTTTAATTCACCCCTCCACTTT. This sequence encodes CASTTGGFNSPLHF. The V and J genes are TRBV27 and TRBJ1-6; 9 nucleotides match TRBD1. Germline V CDR1 and CDR2: MNHEY, SMNVEV (reference sequence). V gave up 7 bases and J gave up 6 bases; unmatched junction bases: 4. The CDR3 spans 14 residues.

The genes are TRBV5-8 and TRBJ2-5, with TRBD2 matching 9 bases. V lost 6 bases, J lost 4 bases, and 10 bases stayed unmatched. CDR1 and CDR2 (germline): SGHTS, YDEGEE. This CDR3 region has 15 residues. The CDR3 protein is CASTKGPLAGETQYF. DNA for the CDR3: TGTGCCAGCACCAAGGGCCCACTAGCGGGAGAGACCCAGTACTTC.

The chain recombines TRBV18 with TRBJ2-7, with D perhaps matching TRBD1 (5 bases). Germline V gene data show CDR1 as KGHSH and CDR2 as LQKENI. CDR3 length equals 17 residues. The V gene lost 0 bases and the J gene lost 3 bases, with 18 bases spanning the gap. The CDR3 loop is CASSPPLGRADLYEQYF. As DNA, the CDR3 is TGTGCCAGCTCACCACCTCTTGGCAGGGCCGACCTCTACGAGCAGTACTTC.

This chain links TRBV6-5 with TRBJ1-4, with TRBD1 as a possible D gene (6 bases). The V end was cut by 6 bases, the J end by 1 base, with 9 bases between. The CDR3 is made up of 14 amino acids. Germline CDR1 is MNHEY and CDR2 is SVGAGI. The CDR3 DNA is TGTGCCAGCAGGTTGACAGGAACTAATGAAAAACTGTTTTTT. This codes for CASRLTGTNEKLFF.

This chain links TRBV29-1 with TRBJ1-3; no firm D call. This CDR3 spans 14 amino acids. Germline V CDR1 and CDR2: SQVTM, ANQGSEA. Trimming removed 3 bases at V and 1 base at J, with 10 bases between. The CDR3 sequence is CSVDPSGSGNTIYF. Written as DNA, the CDR3 is TGCAGCGTTGACCCTAGCGGATCTGGAAACACCATATATTTT.

The CDR3 nucleotides are TGTGCCAGTAACTTCGGGCAGGGCGGATACACAGATACGCAGTATTTT. Residues: CASNFGQGGYTDTQYF. The V gene is TRBV19, the J gene TRBJ2-3; a possible D gene is TRBD1 (5 bases). Looked up from germline, CDR1 is LNHDA and CDR2 is SQIVND (reference sequence). The CDR3 has 16 residues. V was pared by 7 bases and J by 2 bases, with 19 bases between.

This sequence joins TRBV19 and TRBJ2-6; D perhaps matches TRBD2 (5 bases). Trimming cost V 1 base and J 15 bases, with 13 bases left between them. The CDR3 sequence is 13 residues long. Germline loops: CDR1 LNHDA, CDR2 SQIVND (reference sequence). CDR3 loop: CASSIGGEPTLTF. The CDR3 bases are TGTGCCAGTAGTATAGGGGGAGAGCCCACCCTGACTTTC.

There are a few counts of this clone. V usage is TRBV30 and J usage is TRBJ2-6, with unresolved D. This CDR3 is 14 amino acids long. V was cut by 1 base and J by 1 base, with 5 bases left in between. Germline V gene data show CDR1 as GTSNPN and CDR2 as SVGIG (reference sequence). Written as DNA, the CDR3 is TGTGCCTGGAGTGAACAGTCTGGGGCCAACGTCCTGACTTTC. It is translated as CAWSEQSGANVLTF. The full variable domain, with the rest looked up from reference TRBV30 and TRBJ2-6, is SQTIHQWPATLVQPVGSPLSLECTVEGTSNPNLYWYRQAAGRGLQLLFYSVGIGQISSEVPQNLSASRPQDRQFILSSKKLLLSDSGFYLCAWSEQSGANVLTFGAGSRLTVL.

The gene calls are TRBV7-2 and TRBJ1-4, with D possibly being TRBD1 (5 bases). CDR3 length: 14 residues. Germline CDR1 reads SGHTA; CDR2 reads FQGNSA. The ends were cut back, 7 bases at V and 7 bases at J, with 16 bases in the middle. The DNA of the CDR3 is TGTGCCAGCACCTCATGGGGGGATACTGAAAAACTGTTTTTT. Residues: CASTSWGDTEKLFF.

J is TRBJ1-2 and V is TRBV11-2, with D possibly TRBD1 on 5 matching bases. This CDR3 has 12 residues. Germline lookup yields CDR1 SGHAT and CDR2 FQNNGV. Trimming left V 5 bases short and J 5 bases short, with 9 bases between. CDR3 protein: CASSPEGYGYTF. In DNA, the CDR3 is TGTGCCAGCAGCCCGGAGGGGTATGGCTACACCTTC.

The chain is built from TRBV14 and TRBJ2-7; D is unresolved. Germline CDR1 is SGHDN and CDR2 is FVKESK. Deletions cut 5 bases from V and 3 bases from J, with 20 bases between. This CDR3 has 16 residues. CDR3 DNA sequence: TGTGCCAGCAGCTCGCCCGGCGGCACGGATCGCTACGAGCAGTACTTC. Its protein product is CASSSPGGTDRYEQYF.

The chain is built from TRBV5-8 and TRBJ1-5; 8 nucleotides align to TRBD1. Germline lookup yields CDR1 SGHTS and CDR2 YDEGEE. This CDR3 comprises 16 residues. Trimming at V came to 3 bases and at J to 6 bases, leaving 11 bases not matched to a gene. CDR3 coding DNA: TGTGCCAGCAGCTGGGGGACAGGACTCACGGGTCAGCCCCAGCATTTT. It specifies CASSWGTGLTGQPQHF.

V and J are TRBV29-1 and TRBJ2-1, with 7 bases aligning to TRBD2. The germline V gene has CDR1 SQVTM and CDR2 ANQGSEA. The CDR3 runs 17 residues. Germline trimming cut 7 bases from V and 0 bases from J; bases unmatched to any gene: 15. In DNA form, the CDR3 reads TGCAGCGCCCCTACCCCCGGGAGGCCGAGCTCCTACAATGAGCAGTTCTTC. Translating gives CSAPTPGRPSSYNEQFF.